These 27 T cell receptor beta chains share one sample of origin, sequenced in a study of blood T cell repertoires in COVID-19. TCRdb's copy holds only in-frame clones and misses some; the assay was immunoSEQ multiplex PCR. The data contain a few hundred thousand clones, roughly 90% of them singletons. The sample was PBMCs or T cells enriched from blood (not recorded which). These receptors were obtained from a woman between 25 and 40 years old who had recovered from COVID-19.

This chain links TRBV7-3 with TRBJ2-3, with 11 bases identical to TRBD2. V gave up 9 bases and J gave up 2 bases; unmatched junction bases: 1. Germline CDR1 SGHTA, CDR2 FQGTGA. There are 13 residues in the CDR3. The CDR3 DNA is TGTGCCAGTAGCGGGGGGGCCACAGATACGCAGTATTTT. Amino acid sequence: CASSGGATDTQYF.

V and J are TRBV7-2 and TRBJ2-3, with D possibly being TRBD2 (6 bases). The V and J ends lost 5 bases and 1 base respectively, with 19 bases between them. CDR3 size: 17 residues. Looked up from germline, CDR1 is SGHTA and CDR2 is FQGNSA. In nucleotides, the CDR3 is TGTGCCAGCAGCGAAGAAGGGAGGCGGGCCCGCACAGATACGCAGTATTTT. Its translation is CASSEEGRRARTDTQYF. The entire variable domain, with the rest obtained from reference TRBV7-2 and TRBJ2-3, is as follows: GAGVSQSPSNKVTEKGKDVELRCDPISGHTALYWYRQSLGQGLEFLIYFQGNSAPDKSGLPSDRFSAERTGGSVSTLTIQRTQQEDSAVYLCASSEEGRRARTDTQYFGPGTRLTVL.

The chain has TRBV5-5 and TRBJ1-5; D is unclear. The CDR3 covers 15 residues. The ends were cut back, 0 bases at V and 3 bases at J, with 10 bases in the middle. The V gene's germline CDR1 is SGHKS and CDR2 YYEKEE (reference sequence). Written as DNA, the CDR3 is TGTGCCAGCAGCTTGGTTTGGGGAGCCAATCAGCCCCAGCATTTT. Translating gives CASSLVWGANQPQHF.

The chain has TRBV30 and TRBJ1-1, with D possibly being TRBD1 (5 bases). V lost 3 bases, J lost 3 bases, and 11 bases lay in between. CDR1 is GTSNPN, CDR2 SVGIG, per germline (reference sequence). The CDR3 contains 13 residues. Here the CDR3 reads CAWSIQGYTEAFF. CDR3 nucleotide sequence: TGTGCCTGGAGCATCCAGGGCTACACTGAAGCTTTCTTT.

V is TRBV6-5 and J is TRBJ2-7; 7 bases agree with TRBD1. Trimming removed 4 bases from V and 0 bases from J; junction bases left unmatched: 6. Germline values: CDR1 MNHEY, CDR2 SVGAGI. CDR3 length: 15 amino acids. CDR3 residues: CASSSPGQSSYEQYF. The CDR3 coding sequence is TGTGCCAGCAGTTCTCCGGGACAGAGCTCCTACGAGCAGTACTTC.

J is TRBJ1-5 and V is TRBV4-2, with 8 bases matching TRBD1. This CDR3 is 15 amino acids long. V lost 1 base, J lost 4 bases, and 3 bases stayed unmatched. Germline CDR1 is LGHNA and CDR2 is YNFKEQ. CDR3 amino acids: CASSQGWTGNQPQHF. In nucleotides, the CDR3 is TGTGCCAGCAGCCAAGGGTGGACAGGGAATCAGCCCCAGCATTTT.

V is TRBV19 and J is TRBJ1-1; D is unclear. CDR1 is LNHDA, CDR2 SQIVND, per germline (reference sequence). V was clipped by 7 bases and J by 5 bases, with 20 bases between them. The CDR3 contains 15 residues. CDR3 nucleotide sequence: TGTGCCAGTACCCCCCTCAGTCGGGGAGATACTGAAGCTTTCTTT. Protein product: CASTPLSRGDTEAFF.

V usage is TRBV28 and J usage is TRBJ2-1, with D possibly being TRBD2 (5 bases). CDR1 and CDR2 from the germline V gene are MDHEN and SYDVKM. This CDR3 is 16 amino acids long. The V gene lost 8 bases and the J gene lost 2 bases, with 19 bases spanning the gap. The CDR3 loop is CASSDWLRGTYNEQFF. The CDR3 DNA reads as TGTGCCAGCTCAGACTGGCTCCGGGGAACCTACAATGAGCAGTTCTTC.

The rearrangement joins TRBV12-3 or TRBV12-4 to TRBJ1-2; no definite D call. The CDR3 has 13 amino acids. V lost 6 bases and J lost 5, with 13 bases in between. CDR3 amino acids: CASRTHGEYGYTF. The CDR3 region has the DNA TGTGCCAGCAGAACACATGGGGAGTATGGCTACACCTTC.

The chain recombines TRBV5-4 with TRBJ2-2; 9 bases are shared with TRBD2. The germline V gene has CDR1 SGHNT and CDR2 YYREEE (reference sequence). CDR3 length: 15 amino acids. Losses at the gene ends were 2 bases for V and 6 bases for J; bases not matched to a gene: 5. CDR3 sequence (DNA): TGTGCCAGCAGCTTTATAGCGGGGGTGCCCGGGGAGCTGTTTTTT. Translating gives CASSFIAGVPGELFF.

The chain is built from TRBV27 and TRBJ1-4; 9 bases are a match to TRBD1. The CDR3 has 17 amino acids. The V segment lost 3 bases and the J segment 6 bases; nucleotides outside the gene matches: 11. Per the germline V gene, CDR1 is MNHEY and CDR2 is SMNVEV (reference sequence). Here the CDR3 reads CASSFYGRWTGDEKLFF. The CDR3 DNA is TGTGCCAGCAGTTTTTATGGAAGGTGGACAGGGGATGAAAAACTGTTTTTT. Full variable domain (remainder filled in from reference TRBV27 and TRBJ1-4): EAQVTQNPRYLITVTGKKLTVTCSQNMNHEYMSWYRQDPGLGLRQIYYSMNVEVTDKGDVPEGYKVSRKEKRNFPLILESPSPNQTSLYFCASSFYGRWTGDEKLFFGSGTQLSVL.

This chain joins TRBV7-8 and TRBJ1-2; perhaps TRBD1 as D (5 bases). Trimming took 2 bases from V and 8 from J, leaving 15 bases between them. The V gene's germline CDR1 is SGHVS and CDR2 FQNEAQ. CDR3 length equals 14 residues. Here the CDR3 DNA reads TGTGCCAGCAGCTTAAGTCCGACAGCTGTAGGCTACACCTTC. Residues: CASSLSPTAVGYTF. The whole variable domain, remainder taken from reference TRBV7-8 and TRBJ1-2, is GAGVSQSPRYKVAKRGQDVALRCDPISGHVSLFWYQQALGQGPEFLTYFQNEAQLDKSGLPSDRFFAERPEGSVSTLKIQRTQQEDSAVYLCASSLSPTAVGYTFGSGTRLTVV.

V is TRBV11-2 and J is TRBJ1-2; 8 positions agree with TRBD1. The CDR3 spans 13 residues. Germline lookup yields CDR1 SGHAT and CDR2 FQNNGV. Trimming removed 5 bases from V and 7 bases from J; junction bases left unmatched: 6. Written as DNA, the CDR3 is TGTGCCAGCAGCGCAGGGGGCGCGGGTGGCTACACCTTC. Translated, it gives CASSAGGAGGYTF.

The J gene is TRBJ1-4, the V gene TRBV28, with 7 bases that match TRBD1. Per germline, CDR1 MDHEN and CDR2 SYDVKM. The CDR3 loop spans 15 amino acids. V lost 2 bases, J lost 10 bases, and 10 bases stayed unmatched. The CDR3 here is CASSLGYRGPGKLFF. The CDR3 nucleotides are TGTGCCAGCAGTTTAGGTTATAGGGGGCCAGGAAAACTGTTTTTT.

This clone was counted only a few times. The chain employs TRBV6-1 and TRBJ2-5; D not certain. Germline assignment: CDR1 MNHNS and CDR2 SASEGT. CDR3 length: 15 amino acids. The V end lost 2 bases, the J end lost 2 bases, and 12 bases lay between the germline ends. CDR3 nucleotide sequence: TGTGCCAGCAGTGAATCCCCCGGTCCTCAAGAGACCCAGTACTTC. Its translation is CASSESPGPQETQYF.

V usage is TRBV28 and J usage is TRBJ1-2; 7 positions match TRBD1. Germline V lookup: CDR1 MDHEN, CDR2 SYDVKM. Germline trimming cut 6 bases from V and 4 bases from J; bases unmatched to any gene: 14. CDR3 length: 16 amino acids. The CDR3 nucleotides are TGTGCCAGCAGAACCCCTCGACAGGGAGGAGGCTATGGCTACACCTTC. Translation: CASRTPRQGGGYGYTF.

This clone turned up a few times. The chain links TRBV28 to TRBJ2-1; D is unresolved. Germline V gene lookup returns CDR1 MDHEN and CDR2 SYDVKM. The V and J ends lost 7 bases and 4 bases respectively, with 17 bases between them. The CDR3 runs to 15 residues. CDR3 sequence (DNA): TGTGCCAGCACCGATAGCAATACACTTTACAATGAGCAGTTCTTC. Translated: CASTDSNTLYNEQFF.

The gene calls are TRBV20-1 and TRBJ2-7, with a tentative D call TRBD2 (5 bases). CDR1 and CDR2 from the germline V gene are DFQATT and SNEGSKA (reference sequence). Trimming left V 0 bases short and J 7 bases short, with 7 bases between. CDR3 length equals 11 residues. CDR3 nucleotides: TGCAGTGCTAGAGAGCGGGCAGAGCAGTACTTC. This encodes CSARERAEQYF.

The chain joins TRBV7-9 to TRBJ2-7; 10 nucleotides line up with TRBD1. The CDR3 has 16 amino acids. The germline gives CDR1 SEHNR, CDR2 FQNEAQ (reference sequence). The ends lost 1 base at V and 2 bases at J; junction bases unmatched: 5. The CDR3 nucleotides read TGTGCCAGCAGCTTAGGGGAGGGACAGGGGACCTACGAGCAGTACTTC. Translated: CASSLGEGQGTYEQYF.

The chain couples TRBV28 to TRBJ2-2; D might be TRBD1 (5 bases). The V gene lost 4 bases and the J gene lost 9 bases, with 18 bases spanning the gap. CDR1 and CDR2 (germline): MDHEN, SYDVKM. The CDR3 spans 15 residues. The CDR3 sequence: CASSSNQGWWRELFF. CDR3 nucleotides: TGTGCCAGCAGTTCGAATCAGGGATGGTGGAGGGAGCTGTTTTTT.

V is TRBV27 and J is TRBJ2-3; the match to TRBD1 covers 9 bases. V dropped 8 bases and J dropped 4; count of bases not matched to a gene: 10. There are 15 residues in the CDR3. Looked up from germline, CDR1 is MNHEY and CDR2 is SMNVEV (reference sequence). Written as DNA, the CDR3 is TGTGCCAGCGGGCCCACCGGGACAGGGCCAGATACGCAGTATTTT. Encoded protein: CASGPTGTGPDTQYF.

V gene TRBV9 combines with J gene TRBJ2-1; D unresolved. The germline gives CDR1 SGDLS, CDR2 YYNGEE. Trimming pared 0 bases from V and 5 bases from J, leaving 9 bases between. The CDR3 loop spans 14 amino acids. DNA for the CDR3: TGTGCCAGCAGCGTAGCGGGTCTTAACAATGAGCAGTTCTTC. Translating gives CASSVAGLNNEQFF.

The chain is built from TRBV6-5 and TRBJ1-3; 10 bases map to TRBD1. CDR1 MNHEY and CDR2 SVGAGI come from the germline V gene. The CDR3 loop spans 15 amino acids. With 7 bases clipped from V and 4 bases from J, the junction kept 7 bases outside the gene matches. The CDR3 bases are TGTGCCAGCAAAGGGACAGGGGTCGCAGGAAACACCATATATTTT. Amino acid sequence: CASKGTGVAGNTIYF.

The genes are TRBV7-9 and TRBJ2-1, with 14 nucleotides matching TRBD2. The germline V gene encodes CDR1 SEHNR and CDR2 FQNEAQ (reference sequence). V was clipped by 2 bases and J by 6 bases; unmatched bases: 3. The CDR3 loop spans 16 amino acids. The CDR3 loop is CASSLSGTSGSNEQFF. The CDR3 DNA is TGTGCCAGCAGCTTATCCGGGACTAGCGGGAGCAATGAGCAGTTCTTC.

The chain links TRBV5-5 to TRBJ1-4, with D uncertain. CDR3 length: 16 amino acids. The V end was cut by 4 bases, the J end by 0 bases, with 13 bases between. Germline CDR1 and CDR2: SGHKS and YYEKEE (reference sequence). CDR3 amino acids: CASSRGGGATNEKLFF. The CDR3 nucleotides are TGTGCCAGCAGCCGAGGAGGCGGGGCAACTAATGAAAAACTGTTTTTT. The variable domain in full, with the rest retrieved from reference TRBV5-5 and TRBJ1-4, is DAGVTQSPTHLIKTRGQQVTLRCSPISGHKSVSWYQQVLGQGPQFIFQYYEKEERGRGNFPDRFSARQFPNYSSELNVNALLLGDSALYLCASSRGGGATNEKLFFGSGTQLSVL.

This clone has more than one count but fewer than ten. The rearrangement uses TRBV18 and TRBJ1-3, with no clear D. Germline V gene sequence: CDR1 KGHSH, CDR2 LQKENI. Trimming cost V 2 bases and J 2 bases, with 10 bases left between them. The CDR3 contains 15 residues. Here the CDR3 reads CASSPNRGTGNTIYF. The CDR3 DNA follows: TGTGCCAGCTCACCAAACCGGGGAACTGGAAACACCATATATTTT. Based on the CDR3 plus reference TRBV18 and TRBJ1-3, the full variable domain is NAGVMQNPRHLVRRRGQEARLRCSPMKGHSHVYWYRQLPEEGLKFMVYLQKENIIDESGMPKERFSAEFPKEGPSILRIQQVVRGDSAAYFCASSPNRGTGNTIYFGEGSWLTVV.

This chain uses TRBV7-6 with TRBJ1-2; 7 bases align to TRBD1. CDR3 size: 14 residues. After removal of 5 bases from V and 8 bases from J, the junction contained 11 bases not matched to a gene. Per the germline V gene, CDR1 is SGHVS and CDR2 is FNYEAQ. The CDR3 coding sequence is TGTGCCAGCAGCCCGCAAACAGGGGTGGGGGGCTACACCTTC. This translates into CASSPQTGVGGYTF.